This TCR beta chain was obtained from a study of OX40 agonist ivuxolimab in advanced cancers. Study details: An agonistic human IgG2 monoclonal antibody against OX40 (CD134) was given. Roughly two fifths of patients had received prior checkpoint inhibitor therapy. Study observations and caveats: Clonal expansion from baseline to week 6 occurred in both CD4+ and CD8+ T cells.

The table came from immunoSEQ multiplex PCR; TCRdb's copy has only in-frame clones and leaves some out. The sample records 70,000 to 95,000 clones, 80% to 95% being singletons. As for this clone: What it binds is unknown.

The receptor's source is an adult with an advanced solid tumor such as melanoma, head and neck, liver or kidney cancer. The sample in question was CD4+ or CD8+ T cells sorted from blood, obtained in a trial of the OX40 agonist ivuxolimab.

The CDR3 nucleotides are TGTGCCAGCAGTTTACCCCAGGGACAGGGTGATGGCTACACCTTC. Protein sequence: CASSLPQGQGDGYTF. This rearrangement joins TRBV28 to TRBJ1-2, with 9 bases identical to TRBD1. The J segment lost 6 bases and the V segment lost 2 bases, leaving 7 bases of the junction unmatched. CDR3 size: 15 residues. The germline CDR1 and CDR2 sequences are MDHEN and SYDVKM.